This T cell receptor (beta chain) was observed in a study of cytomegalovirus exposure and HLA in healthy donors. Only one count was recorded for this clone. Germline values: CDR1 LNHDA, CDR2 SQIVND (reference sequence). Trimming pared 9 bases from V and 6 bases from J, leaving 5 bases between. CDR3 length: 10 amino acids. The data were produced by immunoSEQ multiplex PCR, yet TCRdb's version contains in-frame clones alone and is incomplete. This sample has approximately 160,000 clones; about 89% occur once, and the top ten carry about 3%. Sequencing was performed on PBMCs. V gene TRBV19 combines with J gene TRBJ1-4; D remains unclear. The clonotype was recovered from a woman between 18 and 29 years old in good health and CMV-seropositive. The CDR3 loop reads CAREYEKLFF. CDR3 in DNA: TGTGCCAGGGAGTATGAAAAACTGTTTTTT.